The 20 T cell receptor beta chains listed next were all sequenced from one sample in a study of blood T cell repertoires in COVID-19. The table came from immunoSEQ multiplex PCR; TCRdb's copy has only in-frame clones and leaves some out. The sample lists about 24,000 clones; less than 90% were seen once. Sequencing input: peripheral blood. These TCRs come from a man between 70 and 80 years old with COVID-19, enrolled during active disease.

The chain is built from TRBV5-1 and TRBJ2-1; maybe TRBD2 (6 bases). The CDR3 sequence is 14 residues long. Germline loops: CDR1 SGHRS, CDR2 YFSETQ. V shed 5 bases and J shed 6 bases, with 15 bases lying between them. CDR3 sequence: CASRQMGGGNEQFF. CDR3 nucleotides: TGCGCCAGCAGGCAAATGGGGGGAGGCAATGAGCAGTTCTTC.

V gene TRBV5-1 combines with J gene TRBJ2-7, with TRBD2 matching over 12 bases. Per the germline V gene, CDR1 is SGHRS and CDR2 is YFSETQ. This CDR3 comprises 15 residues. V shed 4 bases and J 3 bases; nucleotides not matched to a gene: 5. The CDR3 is CASSQTSGSRYEQYF. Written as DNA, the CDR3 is TGCGCCAGCAGCCAGACTAGCGGGAGTCGCTACGAGCAGTACTTC.

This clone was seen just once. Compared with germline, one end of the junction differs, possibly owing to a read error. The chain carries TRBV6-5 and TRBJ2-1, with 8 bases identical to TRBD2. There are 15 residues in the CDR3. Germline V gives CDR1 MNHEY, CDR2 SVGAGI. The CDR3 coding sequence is TGCGCAAGTGGTAGCGGGACGAGCTCCTACAATGAGCAGTTCTTC. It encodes CASGSGTSSYNEQFF.

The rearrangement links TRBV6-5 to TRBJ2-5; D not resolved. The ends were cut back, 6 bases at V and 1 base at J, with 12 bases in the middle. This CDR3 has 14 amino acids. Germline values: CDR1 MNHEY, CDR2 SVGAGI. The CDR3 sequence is CASSPRLGQETQYF. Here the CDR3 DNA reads TGTGCCAGCAGCCCGAGACTTGGCCAAGAGACCCAGTACTTC.

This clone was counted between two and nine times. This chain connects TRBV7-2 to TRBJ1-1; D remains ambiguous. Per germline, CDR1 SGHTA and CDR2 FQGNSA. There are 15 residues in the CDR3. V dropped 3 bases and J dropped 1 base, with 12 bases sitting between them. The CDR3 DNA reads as TGTGCCAGCAGCTTCTCAGCGCCAGCGAACACTGAAGCTTTCTTT. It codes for CASSFSAPANTEAFF.

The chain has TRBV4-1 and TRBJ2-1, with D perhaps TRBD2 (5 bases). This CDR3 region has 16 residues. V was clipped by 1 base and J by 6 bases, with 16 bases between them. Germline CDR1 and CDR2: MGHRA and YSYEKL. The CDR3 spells CASSQVVATTPNEQFF. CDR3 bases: TGCGCCAGCAGCCAAGTCGTAGCGACAACCCCCAATGAGCAGTTCTTC.

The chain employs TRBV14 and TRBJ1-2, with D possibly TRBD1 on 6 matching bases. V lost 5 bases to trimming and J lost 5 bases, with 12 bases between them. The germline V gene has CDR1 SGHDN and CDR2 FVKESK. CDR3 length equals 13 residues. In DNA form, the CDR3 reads TGTGCCAGCAGCAGTGACAGGATATATGGCTACACCTTC. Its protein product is CASSSDRIYGYTF.

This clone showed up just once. This chain's CDR3 is CASSPPGGSATEAFF. CDR3 in DNA: TGTGCCAGCTCACCACCGGGGGGATCGGCCACTGAAGCTTTCTTT. The chain links TRBV18 to TRBJ1-1; TRBD1 might be the D (5 bases). With 0 bases removed from V and 4 bases from J, the gap between germline ends came to 12 bases. This CDR3 contains 15 residues. CDR1 KGHSH and CDR2 LQKENI come from the germline V gene. The full variable domain, with the rest looked up from reference TRBV18 and TRBJ1-1, is NAGVMQNPRHLVRRRGQEARLRCSPMKGHSHVYWYRQLPEEGLKFMVYLQKENIIDESGMPKERFSAEFPKEGPSILRIQQVVRGDSAAYFCASSPPGGSATEAFFGQGTRLTVV.

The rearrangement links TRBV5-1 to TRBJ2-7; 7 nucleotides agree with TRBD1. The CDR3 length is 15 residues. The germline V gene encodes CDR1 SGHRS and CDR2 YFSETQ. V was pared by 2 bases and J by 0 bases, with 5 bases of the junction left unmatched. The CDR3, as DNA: TGCGCCAGCAGCTTTGGACAGGCTAGCTCCTACGAGCAGTACTTC. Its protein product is CASSFGQASSYEQYF. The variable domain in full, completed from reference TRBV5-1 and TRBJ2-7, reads KAGVTQTPRYLIKTRGQQVTLSCSPISGHRSVSWYQQTPGQGLQFLFEYFSETQRNKGNFPGRFSGRQFSNSRSEMNVSTLELGDSALYLCASSFGQASSYEQYFGPGTRLTVT.

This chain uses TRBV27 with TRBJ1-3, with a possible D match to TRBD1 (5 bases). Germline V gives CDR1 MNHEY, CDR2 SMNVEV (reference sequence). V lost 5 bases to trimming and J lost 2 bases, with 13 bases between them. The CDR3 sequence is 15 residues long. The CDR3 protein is CASSPGGGTGNTIYF. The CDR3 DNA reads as TGTGCCAGCAGTCCCGGGGGGGGTACTGGAAACACCATATATTTT.

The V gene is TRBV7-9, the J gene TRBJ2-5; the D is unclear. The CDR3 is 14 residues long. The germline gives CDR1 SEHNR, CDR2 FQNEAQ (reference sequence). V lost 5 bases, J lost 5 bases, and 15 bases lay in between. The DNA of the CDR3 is TGTGCCAGCAGCCCGACCCCTTCCGGGGAGACCCAGTACTTC. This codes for CASSPTPSGETQYF.

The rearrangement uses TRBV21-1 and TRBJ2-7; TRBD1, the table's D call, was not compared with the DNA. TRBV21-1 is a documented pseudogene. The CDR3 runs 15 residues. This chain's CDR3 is CASRTNETGFYEQYF. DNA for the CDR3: TGTGCCAGCCGTACAAATGAGACAGGGTTCTACGAGCAGTACTTC.

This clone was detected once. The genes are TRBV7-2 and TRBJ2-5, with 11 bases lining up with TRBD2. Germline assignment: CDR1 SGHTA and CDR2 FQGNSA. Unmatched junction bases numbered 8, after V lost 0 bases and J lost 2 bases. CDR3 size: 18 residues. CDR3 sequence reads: CASSLARLAGGGQETQYF. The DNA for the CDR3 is TGTGCCAGCAGCTTAGCGCGGCTAGCGGGGGGAGGGCAAGAGACCCAGTACTTC. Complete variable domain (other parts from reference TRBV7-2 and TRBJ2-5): GAGVSQSPSNKVTEKGKDVELRCDPISGHTALYWYRQSLGQGLEFLIYFQGNSAPDKSGLPSDRFSAERTGGSVSTLTIQRTQQEDSAVYLCASSLARLAGGGQETQYFGPGTRLLVL.

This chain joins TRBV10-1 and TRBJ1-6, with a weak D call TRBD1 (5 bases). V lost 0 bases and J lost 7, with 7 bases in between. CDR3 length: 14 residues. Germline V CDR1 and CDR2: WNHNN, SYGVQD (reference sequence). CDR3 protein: CASSESRGNSPLHF. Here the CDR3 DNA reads TGCGCCAGCAGTGAGTCACGGGGGAATTCACCCCTCCACTTT.

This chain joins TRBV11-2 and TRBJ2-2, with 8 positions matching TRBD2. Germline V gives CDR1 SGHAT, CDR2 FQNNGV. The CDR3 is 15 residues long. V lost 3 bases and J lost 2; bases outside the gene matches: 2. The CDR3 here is CASSFTSGNTGELFF. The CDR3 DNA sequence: TGTGCCAGCAGCTTCACTAGCGGTAACACCGGGGAGCTGTTTTTT.

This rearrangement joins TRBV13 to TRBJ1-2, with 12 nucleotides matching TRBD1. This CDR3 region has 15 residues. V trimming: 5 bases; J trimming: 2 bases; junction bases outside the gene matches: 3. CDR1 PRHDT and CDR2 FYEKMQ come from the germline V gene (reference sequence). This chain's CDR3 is CASSPGTGGNYGYTF. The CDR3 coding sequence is TGTGCCAGCAGCCCTGGGACAGGGGGCAACTATGGCTACACCTTC. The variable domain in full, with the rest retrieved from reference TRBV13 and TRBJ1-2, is AAGVIQSPRHLIKEKRETATLKCYPIPRHDTVYWYQQGPGQDPQFLISFYEKMQSDKGSIPDRFSAQQFSDYHSELNMSSLELGDSALYFCASSPGTGGNYGYTFGSGTRLTVV.

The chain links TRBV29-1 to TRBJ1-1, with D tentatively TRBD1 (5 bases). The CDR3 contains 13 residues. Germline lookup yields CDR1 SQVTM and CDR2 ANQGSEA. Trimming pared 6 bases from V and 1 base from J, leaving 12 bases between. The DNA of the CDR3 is TGCAGCGTCAAGGGGCAGCCGAACACTGAAGCTTTCTTT. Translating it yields CSVKGQPNTEAFF.

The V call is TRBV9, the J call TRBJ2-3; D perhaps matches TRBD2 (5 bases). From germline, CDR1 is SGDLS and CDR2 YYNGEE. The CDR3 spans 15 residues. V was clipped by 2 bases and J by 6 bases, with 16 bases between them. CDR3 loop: CASSVDLARPDTQYF. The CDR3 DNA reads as TGTGCCAGCAGCGTGGACTTAGCAAGACCGGATACGCAGTATTTT. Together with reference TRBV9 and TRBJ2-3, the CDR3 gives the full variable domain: DSGVTQTPKHLITATGQRVTLRCSPRSGDLSVYWYQQSLDQGLQFLIQYYNGEERAKGNILERFSAQQFPDLHSELNLSSLELGDSALYFCASSVDLARPDTQYFGPGTRLTVL.

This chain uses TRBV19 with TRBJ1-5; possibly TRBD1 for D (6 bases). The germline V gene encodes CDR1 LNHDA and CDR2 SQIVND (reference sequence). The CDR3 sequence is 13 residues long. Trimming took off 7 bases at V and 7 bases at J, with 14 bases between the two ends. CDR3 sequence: CASIGGGGQPQHF. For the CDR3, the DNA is TGTGCCAGTATCGGCGGGGGCGGCCAGCCCCAGCATTTT.

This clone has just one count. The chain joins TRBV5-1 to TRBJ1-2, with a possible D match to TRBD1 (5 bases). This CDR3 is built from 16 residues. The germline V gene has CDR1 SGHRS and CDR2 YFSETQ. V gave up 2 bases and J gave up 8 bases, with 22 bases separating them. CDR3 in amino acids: CASSLSGTTPGEGYTF. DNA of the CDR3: TGCGCCAGCAGCTTATCCGGGACTACGCCGGGGGAGGGCTACACCTTC.